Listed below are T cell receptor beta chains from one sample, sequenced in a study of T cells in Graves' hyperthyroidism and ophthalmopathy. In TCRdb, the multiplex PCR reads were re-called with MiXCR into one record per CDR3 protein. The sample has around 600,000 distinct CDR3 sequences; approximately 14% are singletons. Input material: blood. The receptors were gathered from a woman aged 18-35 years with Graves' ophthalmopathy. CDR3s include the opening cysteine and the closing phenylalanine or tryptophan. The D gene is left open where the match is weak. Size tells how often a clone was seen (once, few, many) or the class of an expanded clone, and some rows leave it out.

CDR3aa: CSARVVKREHLTLYEQYF
CDR3nt: TGCAGTGCTAGAGTTGTCAAGCGGGAGCATCTGACCCTCTACGAGCAGTACTTC
abundance: .
v_gene: TRBV20-1
j_gene: TRBJ2-7
d_gene: TRBD2

CDR3aa: CSARGASRESNYEQYF
CDR3nt: TGCAGTGCTAGAGGGGCCTCGCGGGAATCCAACTACGAGCAGTACTTC
abundance: many
v_gene: TRBV20-1
j_gene: TRBJ2-7
d_gene: .

CDR3aa: CASSYSGQGVLYGYTF
CDR3nt: TGTGCCAGCAGTTACTCCGGACAGGGCGTACTCTATGGCTACACCTTC
abundance: many
v_gene: TRBV6-5
j_gene: TRBJ1-2
d_gene: TRBD1

CDR3aa: CASSSSGEVQEKLFF
CDR3nt: TGTGCCAGCAGTTCCTCAGGGGAAGTGCAGGAAAAACTGTTTTTT
abundance: .
v_gene: TRBV28
j_gene: TRBJ1-4
d_gene: .

CDR3aa: CASSLAPQGYTGELFF
CDR3nt: TGTGCCAGCAGCTTAGCACCACAGGGCTACACCGGGGAGCTGTTTTTT
abundance: few
v_gene: TRBV7-9
j_gene: TRBJ2-2
d_gene: .

CDR3aa: CASSYRTSGRAGANVLTF
CDR3nt: TGTGCCAGCAGTTACCGGACTAGCGGGAGAGCTGGGGCCAACGTCCTGACTTTC
abundance: .
v_gene: TRBV6-9
j_gene: TRBJ2-6
d_gene: TRBD2

CDR3aa: CASSETGRNNEQFF
CDR3nt: TGTGCCAGCAGCGAAACGGGTCGGAACAATGAGCAGTTCTTC
abundance: many
v_gene: TRBV11-3
j_gene: TRBJ2-1
d_gene: .

CDR3aa: CASSQTAILQETQYF
CDR3nt: TGTGCCAGCAGCCAGACAGCCATTCTCCAAGAGACCCAGTACTTC
abundance: many
v_gene: TRBV12-3/TRBV12-4
j_gene: TRBJ2-5
d_gene: .

CDR3aa: CASSLSPGNYNEQFF
CDR3nt: TGCGCCAGCAGCTTGAGTCCGGGTAATTACAATGAGCAGTTCTTC
abundance: few
v_gene: TRBV5-1
j_gene: TRBJ2-1
d_gene: .

CDR3aa: CASSPQRAGYTF
CDR3nt: TGTGCCAGCAGCCCTCAGAGGGCCGGCTACACCTTC
abundance: .
v_gene: TRBV28
j_gene: TRBJ1-2
d_gene: .

CDR3aa: CSARDLTAMNTEAFF
CDR3nt: TGCAGTGCTAGAGACTTGACAGCGATGAACACTGAAGCTTTCTTT
abundance: many
v_gene: TRBV20-1
j_gene: TRBJ1-1
d_gene: .

CDR3aa: CASSSLAGGGETQYF
CDR3nt: TGTGCCAGCAGCTCTTTAGCGGGAGGTGGAGAGACCCAGTACTTC
abundance: many
v_gene: TRBV7-3
j_gene: TRBJ2-5
d_gene: TRBD2

CDR3aa: CSVEGTLGESLYNEQFF
CDR3nt: TGCAGCGTTGAAGGGACTCTGGGGGAGAGCCTCTACAATGAGCAGTTCTTC
abundance: many
v_gene: TRBV29-1
j_gene: TRBJ2-1
d_gene: .

CDR3aa: CASSPGQSTEAFF
CDR3nt: TGTGCCAGCAGCCCAGGACAGAGCACTGAAGCTTTCTTT
abundance: many
v_gene: TRBV7-2
j_gene: TRBJ1-1
d_gene: .

CDR3aa: CASSLGKESDTQYF
CDR3nt: TGTGCCAGCAGTCTGGGGAAGGAGTCAGATACGCAGTATTTT
abundance: many
v_gene: TRBV6-1
j_gene: TRBJ2-3
d_gene: .

CDR3aa: CSVALAGSSPTDEQFF
CDR3nt: TGCAGCGTTGCCCTAGCGGGATCCTCTCCTACAGATGAGCAGTTCTTC
abundance: .
v_gene: TRBV29-1
j_gene: TRBJ2-1
d_gene: TRBD2

CDR3aa: CASSAQRRLGTNEKLFF
CDR3nt: TGTGCCAGTAGCGCCCAGAGGCGGTTAGGCACTAATGAAAAACTGTTTTTT
abundance: .
v_gene: TRBV19
j_gene: TRBJ1-4
d_gene: .

CDR3aa: CASSQRRQGTNEKLFF
CDR3nt: TGTGCCAGCAGCCAGCGACGACAGGGTACTAATGAAAAACTGTTTTTT
abundance: .
v_gene: TRBV4-2
j_gene: TRBJ1-4
d_gene: TRBD1

CDR3aa: CASSFREGDEKLFF
CDR3nt: TGTGCCAGCAGCTTCAGGGAGGGGGATGAAAAACTGTTTTTT
abundance: .
v_gene: TRBV7-2
j_gene: TRBJ1-4
d_gene: .

CDR3aa: CASSVGGDKEGYTF
CDR3nt: TGTGCCAGCAGCGTAGGAGGGGACAAGGAAGGCTACACCTTC
abundance: .
v_gene: TRBV9
j_gene: TRBJ1-2
d_gene: .

CDR3aa: CAISGGTQPGDTNTGELFF
CDR3nt: TGTGCCATCAGTGGGGGGACTCAACCAGGGGACACTAACACCGGGGAGCTGTTTTTT
abundance: .
v_gene: TRBV10-3
j_gene: TRBJ2-2
d_gene: .

CDR3aa: CASSPVSSQPQHF
CDR3nt: TGTGCCAGCAGCCCTGTATCGAGTCAGCCCCAGCATTTT
abundance: many
v_gene: TRBV7-2
j_gene: TRBJ1-5
d_gene: .

CDR3aa: CASSSAGQGQGEKLFF
CDR3nt: TGTGCCAGCAGTTCCGCCGGACAGGGGCAGGGTGAAAAACTGTTTTTT
abundance: many
v_gene: TRBV6-1
j_gene: TRBJ1-4
d_gene: TRBD1

CDR3aa: CSVAPRGHTEAFF
CDR3nt: TGCAGCGTTGCCCCCAGGGGCCACACTGAAGCTTTCTTT
abundance: many
v_gene: TRBV29-1
j_gene: TRBJ1-1
d_gene: .

CDR3aa: CSARDPRPRNEKLFF
CDR3nt: TGCAGTGCTAGAGATCCAAGGCCTCGGAATGAAAAACTGTTTTTT
abundance: .
v_gene: TRBV20-1
j_gene: TRBJ1-4
d_gene: .

CDR3aa: CASRTQYF
CDR3nt: TGTGCCAGTCGGACCCAGTACTTC
abundance: few
v_gene: TRBV19
j_gene: TRBJ2-5
d_gene: .

CDR3aa: CATSDPRRTEAFF
CDR3nt: TGTGCCACCAGTGACCCCCGGCGGACCGAAGCTTTCTTT
abundance: .
v_gene: TRBV24-1
j_gene: TRBJ1-1
d_gene: .